This T cell receptor beta chain was recovered during a study of T cell responses to AZD1222 COVID-19 vaccine. The assay was immunoSEQ multiplex PCR, and TCRdb's table has in-frame clones only and misses some. The sample has roughly 110,000 clones; just over 90% are singletons. A few counts support this clone. Its antigen is undetermined. The CDR3 is 15 residues long. Germline V lookup: CDR1 SEHNR, CDR2 FQNEAQ (reference sequence). V lost 2 bases and J lost 2, with 12 bases in between. Study-wide results and limits: Regions 160-218 and 743-854 held dominance among vaccine-associated CD4 TCRs, which spanned spike. Samples come after the peak T cell response, not at day 14. Receipt of two AZD1222 doses was followed by a rise in Spike-specific TCR breadth and depth. Most donors were white British, females outnumbered males, and clonal diversity was possibly underestimated.

The clonotype originates from an adult who received the AZD1222 COVID-19 vaccine. The starting material was peripheral blood, obtained 28 days after the second AZD1222 dose. The chain combines TRBV7-9 with TRBJ1-1, with TRBD1 as a possible D gene (5 bases). CDR3 nucleotide sequence: TGTGCCAGCAGCTTAAGGGGCAGGGTAAACACTGAAGCTTTCTTT. Residues: CASSLRGRVNTEAFF. The full variable domain, in which reference TRBV7-9 and TRBJ1-1 provide the parts outside the CDR3, is DTGVSQNPRHKITKRGQNVTFRCDPISEHNRLYWYRQTLGQGPEFLTYFQNEAQLEKSRLLSDRFSAERPKGSFSTLEIQRTEQGDSAMYLCASSLRGRVNTEAFFGQGTRLTVV.